Many counts were recorded for the clone carrying this T cell receptor beta chain. The antigen is not known. In TCRdb, the multiplex PCR reads were re-called with MiXCR into one record per CDR3 protein. Of 100,000 to 150,000 distinct CDR3 sequences listed, about 22% are singletons. The CDR3 is 14 residues long. Germline V lookup: CDR1 SGHNT, CDR2 YENEEA. V trimming: 7 bases; J trimming: 9 bases; junction bases outside the gene matches: 5. The source of the sample is a study of breast tumors, draining lymph nodes, adjacent tissues. Study-wide results and caveats: Data fit most tumor T cells coming from lymph node, expanding in tumor. Compared with lymph nodes, tumors were less diverse; compared with nontumor tissue, more. Luminal-like breast cancer showed significantly greater tumor-nontumor repertoire similarity than basal-like breast cancer did.

The lymph nodes were axillary draining lymph nodes from breast cancer patients. The clonotype was recovered from a female donor with breast cancer. Some clones in this sample may be carry-over from other donors' samples. This chain links TRBV11-3 with TRBJ2-1; TRBD2 agrees at 14 bases. The sample was axillary lymph node tissue. CDR3 amino acids: CASTLGLAGAEQFF. DNA for the CDR3: TGTGCCAGCACCTTGGGACTAGCGGGAGCTGAGCAGTTCTTC.